This T cell receptor beta chain originates from a study of blood T cell repertoires in COVID-19. Study at large: Acute and convalescent COVID-19 specimens originated in the United States, Italy and Spain.

Assay: immunoSEQ multiplex PCR; the TCRdb copy retains only in-frame clones and omits some. The sample shows about 160,000 clones, around 84% of them seen only once. V lost 4 bases, J lost 4 bases, and 11 bases lay in between. The CDR3 covers 14 residues. Germline-derived CDR1 and CDR2 are LGHNT and FRNRAP. Sequencing input: peripheral blood. The chain couples TRBV12-5 to TRBJ1-5; D gene unclear. The clonotype comes from a woman aged 55-69 years with COVID-19, enrolled during active disease. The CDR3 DNA is TGTGCTAGTGGTTACAGCGGTCGTAATCAGCCCCAGCATTTT. This translates into CASGYSGRNQPQHF.